This section outlines one T cell receptor (beta chain) sequence together with its context. Its target is not known. This sample was taken from a study of shared clonotypes between healthy human individuals. Naive CD8 cells, CD45RO-negative and positively selected for CCR7, excluded terminally differentiated effector memory CD45RA+ cells. V was cut by 6 bases and J by 4 bases, with 10 bases left in between. CDR1 is MNHEY and CDR2 is SVGAGI in the germline V gene. CDR3 length equals 13 residues. Deep was the level at which the assay was run. The table came from immunoSEQ multiplex PCR; TCRdb's copy has only in-frame clones and leaves some out. The sample carries hundreds of thousands of clones, roughly 98% recorded once. Study-wide results and limits: On the whole, naive subsets had larger estimated richness than memory subsets had.

Material for sequencing was naive CD8+ T cells sorted from blood. The chain links TRBV6-5 to TRBJ2-1; D call uncertain. The sequence came from a man aged 25-45 years in good health. The CDR3, as DNA: TGTGCCAGCAGCCCCTTGGAGTACAATGAGCAGTTCTTC. Translating gives CASSPLEYNEQFF.